This passage covers 18 T cell receptor beta chains from one sample sequenced in a study of naive and memory T cell subsets. Two oligonucleotides, mixed equimolar, formed the beta constant-region primer covering TRBC1 and TRBC2. TCRdb reanalysed the UMI-ligation and nested PCR reads using MiXCR and keeps one entry per CDR3 protein. Of 140,000 to 150,000 distinct CDR3 sequences in the sample, about a sixth were seen once. Sequenced: naive CD4+ T cells from blood. These receptors were taken from a human donor in good health.

This chain connects TRBV20-1 to TRBJ1-6; D is perhaps TRBD1 (6 bases). The CDR3 is made up of 14 amino acids. Trimming took off 3 bases at V and 9 bases at J, with 15 bases between the two ends. Germline-derived CDR1 and CDR2 are DFQATT and SNEGSKA (reference sequence). Written as DNA, the CDR3 is TGCAGTGCTAGTATCAGGGGCGGTAGTTCACCCCTCCACTTT. Protein product: CSASIRGGSSPLHF.

The chain combines TRBV7-2 with TRBJ2-7, with 7 bases identical to TRBD1. This CDR3 comprises 14 residues. Germline lookup yields CDR1 SGHTA and CDR2 FQGNSA. The V gene end was trimmed by 5 bases and the J gene end by 3 bases; junction bases not matched to a gene: 7. The CDR3, as DNA: TGTGCCAGCAGCACCCTGACAGGGCTCTACGAGCAGTACTTC. Protein product: CASSTLTGLYEQYF.

This clonotype was detected a few times. The rearrangement links TRBV6-1 to TRBJ2-1; 8 bases agree with TRBD2. Germline CDR1 reads MNHNS; CDR2 reads SASEGT. The length of the CDR3 is 15 residues. Trimming at V came to 6 bases and at J to 5 bases, leaving 9 bases not matched to a gene. CDR3 sequence: CASRARTSGNNEQFF. The CDR3 coding sequence is TGTGCCAGCAGGGCCCGAACTAGCGGAAACAATGAGCAGTTCTTC.

This clonotype was observed a few times. This chain connects TRBV11-2 to TRBJ2-1; TRBD1 aligns across 7 bases. V gave up 4 bases and J gave up 9 bases; unmatched junction bases: 6. CDR1 is SGHAT, CDR2 FQNNGV, per germline. This CDR3 has 13 amino acids. The CDR3 coding sequence is TGTGCCAGCAGCTACAGGGGTGGGAGTGAGCAGTTCTTC. It codes for CASSYRGGSEQFF.

This chain joins TRBV7-9 and TRBJ1-1; D is unclear. Trimming removed 2 bases at V and 4 bases at J, with 8 bases between. Germline assignment: CDR1 SEHNR and CDR2 FQNEAQ (reference sequence). The CDR3 is made up of 13 amino acids. CDR3 nucleotides: TGTGCCAGCAGCTTAACAGCTGGCACTGAAGCTTTCTTT. Protein: CASSLTAGTEAFF.

The chain carries TRBV7-9 and TRBJ2-7, with unresolved D. V was pared by 4 bases and J by 2 bases, with 9 bases between. Germline V CDR1 and CDR2: SEHNR, FQNEAQ (reference sequence). The CDR3 is 13 residues long. CDR3 loop: CASSYVKTYEQYF. CDR3 sequence (DNA): TGTGCCAGCAGCTACGTGAAGACCTACGAGCAGTACTTC.

J is TRBJ2-7 and V is TRBV12-3 or TRBV12-4, with D hard to call. This CDR3 has 14 amino acids. Between the trimmed V and J ends, which lost 1 base and 5 bases, there was a span of 12 bases. As DNA, the CDR3 is TGTGCCAGCAGTTTAGGAGGAGAAAGGGACGAGCAGTACTTC. This sequence encodes CASSLGGERDEQYF.

The CDR3 sequence: CASSVVVDSNQPQHF. CDR3 DNA sequence: TGTGCCAGCAGCGTAGTCGTAGATAGCAATCAGCCCCAGCATTTT. The chain recombines TRBV9 with TRBJ1-5; D uncertain. The CDR3 is 15 residues long. V was trimmed by 0 bases and J by 0 bases, leaving 7 bases between them. CDR1 SGDLS and CDR2 YYNGEE come from the germline V gene.

A few counts support this clonotype. V and J are TRBV7-2 and TRBJ2-5, with 9 positions matching TRBD2. From germline, CDR1 is SGHTA and CDR2 FQGNSA. The CDR3 extends over 18 amino acids. Losses at the gene ends were 1 base for V and 3 bases for J; bases not matched to a gene: 12. The CDR3 DNA reads TGTGCCAGCAGCTTAGGCCTCTTGCGGGAGGGACCTAAAGAGACCCAGTACTTC. It yields the protein CASSLGLLREGPKETQYF. Together with reference TRBV7-2 and TRBJ2-5, the CDR3 gives the full variable domain: GAGVSQSPSNKVTEKGKDVELRCDPISGHTALYWYRQSLGQGLEFLIYFQGNSAPDKSGLPSDRFSAERTGGSVSTLTIQRTQQEDSAVYLCASSLGLLREGPKETQYFGPGTRLLVL.

This clonotype was seen once. The V call is TRBV7-2, the J call TRBJ2-3; no clear D gene. This CDR3 contains 14 residues. V gave up 2 bases and J gave up 3 bases, with 9 bases separating them. CDR1 is SGHTA and CDR2 is FQGNSA in the germline V gene. This CDR3 reads CASSLSHVTDTQYF. CDR3 nucleotide sequence: TGTGCCAGCAGCTTATCACATGTGACAGATACGCAGTATTTT.

The V and J genes are TRBV12-3 or TRBV12-4 and TRBJ2-3; D uncertain. V shed 4 bases and J shed 1 base, with 6 bases lying between them. This CDR3 contains 13 residues. DNA for the CDR3: TGTGCCAGCAGTTCGGTCGGCACAGATACGCAGTATTTT. Protein product: CASSSVGTDTQYF.

The CDR3 loop reads CASSLLDLTVNTEAFF. In DNA, the CDR3 is TGCGCCAGCAGCTTGCTAGACTTGACAGTGAACACTGAAGCTTTCTTT. The chain recombines TRBV5-1 with TRBJ1-1, with a possible D match to TRBD1 (5 bases). Germline loops: CDR1 SGHRS, CDR2 YFSETQ. The ends were cut back, 1 base at V and 0 bases at J, with 13 bases in the middle. This CDR3 spans 16 amino acids.

The rearrangement links TRBV5-1 to TRBJ2-2; 7 bases are a match to TRBD1. Germline assignment: CDR1 SGHRS and CDR2 YFSETQ. V shed 3 bases and J 4 bases; nucleotides not matched to a gene: 12. The CDR3 contains 17 residues. The CDR3 sequence: CASSSAGRQGTTGELFF. CDR3 DNA: TGCGCCAGCAGCTCGGCCGGCCGACAGGGCACCACCGGGGAGCTGTTTTTT.

This clonotype was found a few times. The V call is TRBV27, the J call TRBJ2-7, with 9 bases identical to TRBD2. Germline values: CDR1 MNHEY, CDR2 SMNVEV (reference sequence). After removal of 5 bases from V and 7 bases from J, the junction contained 9 bases not matched to a gene. The CDR3 covers 14 residues. The CDR3 region is CASSPSGRSGEQYF. The CDR3 DNA reads as TGTGCCAGCAGTCCGAGCGGGAGGTCAGGAGAGCAGTACTTC.

The V and J genes are TRBV7-2 and TRBJ1-2; D is unclear. Deletions cut 1 base from V and 5 bases from J, with 14 bases between. Germline CDR1 SGHTA, CDR2 FQGNSA. The length of the CDR3 is 15 residues. Written as DNA, the CDR3 is TGTGCCAGCAGCTTAGTAGTGAAGGGTCGGTATGGCTACACCTTC. Translating it yields CASSLVVKGRYGYTF.

This clonotype came up a few times. The rearrangement links TRBV4-3 to TRBJ2-5, with D possibly TRBD2 on 5 matching bases. The CDR3 is 14 residues long. Trimming stripped 0 bases from V and 4 bases from J, with 9 bases between. The germline V gene has CDR1 LGHNA and CDR2 YSLEER. This CDR3 is CASSQDEGTETQYF. The CDR3 DNA reads TGCGCCAGCAGCCAAGACGAGGGAACAGAGACCCAGTACTTC.

The genes are TRBV29-1 and TRBJ1-5; a weak D match, TRBD1 (5 bases). The CDR3 contains 13 residues. The germline V gene has CDR1 SQVTM and CDR2 ANQGSEA. Trimming shortened V by 4 bases and J by 3 bases, and 10 bases separated the two germline ends. CDR3 nucleotide sequence: TGCAGCGTTGGTTCGGGGGACAATCAGCCCCAGCATTTT. Protein: CSVGSGDNQPQHF.

This clonotype showed up many times. V gene TRBV6-6 combines with J gene TRBJ2-1, with D perhaps matching TRBD1 (5 bases). Germline CDR1 reads MNHNY; CDR2 reads SVGAGI (reference sequence). This CDR3 has 18 amino acids. The germline V and J ends were trimmed by 4 bases and 0 bases, with 19 bases remaining between them. The CDR3 here is CASSSRPLGASSYNEQFF. In DNA form, the CDR3 reads TGTGCCAGCAGTTCCCGACCCCTAGGGGCAAGCTCCTACAATGAGCAGTTCTTC.